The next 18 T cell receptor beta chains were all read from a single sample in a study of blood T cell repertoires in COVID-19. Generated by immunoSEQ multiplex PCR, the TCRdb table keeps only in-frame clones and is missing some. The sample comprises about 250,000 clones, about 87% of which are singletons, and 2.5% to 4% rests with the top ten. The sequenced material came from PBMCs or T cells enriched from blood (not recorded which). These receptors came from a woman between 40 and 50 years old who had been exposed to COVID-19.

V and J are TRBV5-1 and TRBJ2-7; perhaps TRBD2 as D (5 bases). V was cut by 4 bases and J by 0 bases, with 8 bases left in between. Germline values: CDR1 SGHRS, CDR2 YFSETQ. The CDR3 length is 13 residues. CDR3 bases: TGCGCCAGCAGCACCGGGATCTCCTACGAGCAGTACTTC. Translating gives CASSTGISYEQYF.

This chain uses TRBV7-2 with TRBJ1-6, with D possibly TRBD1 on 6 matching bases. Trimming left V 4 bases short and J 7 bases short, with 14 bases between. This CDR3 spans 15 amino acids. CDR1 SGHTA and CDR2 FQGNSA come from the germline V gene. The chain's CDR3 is CASSSVNTGNSPLHF. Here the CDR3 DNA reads TGTGCCAGCAGCTCAGTCAATACAGGGAATTCACCCCTCCACTTT.

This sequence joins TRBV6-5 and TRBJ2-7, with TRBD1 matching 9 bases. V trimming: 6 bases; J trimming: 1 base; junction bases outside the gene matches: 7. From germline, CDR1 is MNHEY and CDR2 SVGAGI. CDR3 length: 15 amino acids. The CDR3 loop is CASSFPGTGSYEQYV. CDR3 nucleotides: TGTGCCAGCAGCTTCCCCGGGACAGGGTCCTACGAGCAGTACGTC.

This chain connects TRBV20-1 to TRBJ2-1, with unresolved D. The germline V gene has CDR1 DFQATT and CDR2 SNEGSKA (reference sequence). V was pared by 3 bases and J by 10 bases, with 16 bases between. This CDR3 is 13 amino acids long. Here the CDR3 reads CSASIRNKAEQFF. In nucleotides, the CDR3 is TGCAGTGCTAGTATTAGAAATAAAGCGGAGCAGTTCTTC.

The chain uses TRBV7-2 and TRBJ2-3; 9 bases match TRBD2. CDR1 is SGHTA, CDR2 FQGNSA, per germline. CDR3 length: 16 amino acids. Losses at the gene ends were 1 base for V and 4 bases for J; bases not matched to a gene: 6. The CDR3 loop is CASSLVGGRAPDTQYF. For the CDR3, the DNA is TGTGCCAGCAGCTTAGTTGGCGGGAGGGCTCCAGATACGCAGTATTTT.

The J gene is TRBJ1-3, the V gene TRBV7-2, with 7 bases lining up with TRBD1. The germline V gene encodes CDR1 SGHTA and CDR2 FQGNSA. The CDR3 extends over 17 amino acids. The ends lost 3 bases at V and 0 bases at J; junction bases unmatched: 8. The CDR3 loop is CASSFTTGVYSGNTIYF. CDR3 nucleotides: TGTGCCAGCAGCTTTACAACAGGGGTTTACTCTGGAAACACCATATATTTT.

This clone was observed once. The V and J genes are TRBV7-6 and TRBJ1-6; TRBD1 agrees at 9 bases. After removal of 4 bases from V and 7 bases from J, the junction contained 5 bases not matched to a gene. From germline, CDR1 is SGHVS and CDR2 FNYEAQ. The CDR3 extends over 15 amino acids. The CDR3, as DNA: TGTGCCAGCAGCTATTCCGGGACAGGGAATTCACCCCTCCACTTT. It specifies CASSYSGTGNSPLHF.

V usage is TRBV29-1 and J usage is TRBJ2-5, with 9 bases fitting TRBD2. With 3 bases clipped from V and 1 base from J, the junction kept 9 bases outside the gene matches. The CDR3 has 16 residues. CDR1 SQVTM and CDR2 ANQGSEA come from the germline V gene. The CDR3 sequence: CSVDGLAGTFQETQYF. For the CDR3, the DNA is TGCAGCGTTGATGGGCTAGCGGGGACCTTCCAAGAGACCCAGTACTTC.

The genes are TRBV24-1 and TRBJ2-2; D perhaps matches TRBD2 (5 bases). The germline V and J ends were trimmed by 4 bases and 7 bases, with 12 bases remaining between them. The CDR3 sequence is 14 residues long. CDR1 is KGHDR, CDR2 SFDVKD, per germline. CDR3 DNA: TGTGCCACCAGTGACGCAGCGGTGGGCGGGGAGCTGTTTTTT. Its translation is CATSDAAVGGELFF.

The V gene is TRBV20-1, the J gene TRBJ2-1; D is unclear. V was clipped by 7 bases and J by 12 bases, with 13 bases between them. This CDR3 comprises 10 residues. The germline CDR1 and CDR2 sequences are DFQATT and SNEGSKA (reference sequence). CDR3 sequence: CSGQRPGQFF. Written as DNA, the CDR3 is TGCAGTGGTCAGCGCCCCGGGCAGTTCTTC.

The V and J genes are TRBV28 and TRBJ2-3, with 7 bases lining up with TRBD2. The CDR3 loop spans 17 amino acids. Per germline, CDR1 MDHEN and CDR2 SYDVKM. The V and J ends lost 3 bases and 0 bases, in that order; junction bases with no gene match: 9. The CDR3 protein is CASSFIPGRGSTDTQYF. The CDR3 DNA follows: TGTGCCAGCAGTTTCATTCCCGGGCGGGGGAGCACAGATACGCAGTATTTT.

CDR3 in DNA: TGTGCCTGGCGACTAGCGGGAGGGCCTCATGAGCAGTTCTTC. Residues: CAWRLAGGPHEQFF. This chain connects TRBV30 to TRBJ2-1, with 14 bases that match TRBD2. Germline lookup yields CDR1 GTSNPN and CDR2 SVGIG (reference sequence). V dropped 5 bases and J dropped 8; count of bases not matched to a gene: 5. This CDR3 comprises 14 residues.

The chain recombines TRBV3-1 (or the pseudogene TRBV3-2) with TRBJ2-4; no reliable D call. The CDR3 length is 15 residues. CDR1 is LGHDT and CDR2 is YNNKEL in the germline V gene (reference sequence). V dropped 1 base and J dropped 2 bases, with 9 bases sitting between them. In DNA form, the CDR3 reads TGTGCCAGCAGCCAAGTCGCGGTATCCAAAAACATTCAGTACTTC. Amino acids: CASSQVAVSKNIQYF.

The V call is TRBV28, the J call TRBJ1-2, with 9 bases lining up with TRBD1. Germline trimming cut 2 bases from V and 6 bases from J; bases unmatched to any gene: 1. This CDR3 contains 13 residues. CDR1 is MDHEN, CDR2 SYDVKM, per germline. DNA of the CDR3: TGTGCCAGCAGTTTAGGACAGGGGAATGGCTACACCTTC. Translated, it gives CASSLGQGNGYTF.

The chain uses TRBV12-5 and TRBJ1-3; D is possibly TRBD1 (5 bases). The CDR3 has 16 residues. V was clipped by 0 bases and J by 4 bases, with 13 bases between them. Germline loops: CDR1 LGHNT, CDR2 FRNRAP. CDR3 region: CASGLVRQGIGNTIYF. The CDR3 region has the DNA TGTGCTAGTGGTTTGGTCCGGCAGGGCATAGGAAACACCATATATTTT.

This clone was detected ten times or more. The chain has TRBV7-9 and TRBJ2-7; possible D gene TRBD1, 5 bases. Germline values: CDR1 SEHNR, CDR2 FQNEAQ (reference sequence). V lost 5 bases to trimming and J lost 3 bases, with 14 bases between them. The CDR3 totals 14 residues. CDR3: CASSIPQQGYEQYF. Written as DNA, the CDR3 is TGTGCCAGCAGCATCCCACAGCAGGGCTACGAGCAGTACTTC.

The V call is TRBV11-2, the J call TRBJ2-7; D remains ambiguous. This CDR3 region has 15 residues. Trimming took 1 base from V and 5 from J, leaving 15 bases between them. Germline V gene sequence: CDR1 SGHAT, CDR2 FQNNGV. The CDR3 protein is CASSLGVTLNHEQYF. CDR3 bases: TGTGCCAGCAGCTTAGGCGTCACCCTGAACCACGAGCAGTACTTC.

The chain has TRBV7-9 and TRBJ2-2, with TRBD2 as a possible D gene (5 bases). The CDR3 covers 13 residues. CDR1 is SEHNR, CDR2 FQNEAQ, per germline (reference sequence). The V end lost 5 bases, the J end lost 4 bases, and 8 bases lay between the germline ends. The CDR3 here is CASSQLGTGELFF. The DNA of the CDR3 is TGTGCCAGCAGCCAACTAGGCACCGGGGAGCTGTTTTTT.